The text below deals with one TCR beta chain. The junction departs from germline at one end; a sequencing error may be responsible. This entry is derived from a study of OX40 agonist ivuxolimab in advanced cancers. The V gene's germline CDR1 is SGHTA and CDR2 FQGNSA. This CDR3 comprises 13 residues. Clones were sequenced by immunoSEQ multiplex PCR, and TCRdb holds only the in-frame ones, with some missing. The table includes under 90,000 clones, roughly 90% detected once. Sequencing used CD4+ or CD8+ T cells sorted from blood, obtained in a trial of the OX40 agonist ivuxolimab. This TCR was sampled from an adult with an advanced solid tumor such as melanoma, head and neck, liver or kidney cancer. The chain combines TRBV7-2 with TRBJ2-7; D may be TRBD1 or TRBD2 (5 bases each). DNA of the CDR3: TGTGCCAGCAGCTTCTCGGGGCTATACGAGCAGTGCTTC. Translating it yields CASSFSGLYEQCF.